This T cell receptor (beta chain) came from a study of blood T cell repertoires in COVID-19. Looking at the study overall: The United States, Italy and Spain were the sources of the acute and convalescent COVID-19 samples. The analysed material was cDNA or gDNA that came from T cells, B-cell-depleted T cells, or PBMCs.

A Seattle source enrolled patients during active infection and followed them longitudinally. The CDR3 is made up of 14 amino acids. The germline V gene encodes CDR1 SGHTA and CDR2 FQGTGA. The V gene lost 2 bases and the J gene lost 5 bases, with 12 bases spanning the gap. Original processing notes: Amplification from reference gene primers served as the basis for estimated nucleated cell counts. Sequencing used immunoSEQ multiplex PCR; TCRdb keeps in-frame clones, though not all of them. V and J calls plus clone size are reproduced from that table; the DNA served to infer D and trimming. This sample has 300,000 to 400,000 clones; around nine tenths occur once, and the top ten carry approximately 7.3%.

Sample: peripheral blood. The sequence came from a woman in her seventies with COVID-19, enrolled during active disease. The rearrangement links TRBV7-3 to TRBJ2-5, with D possibly matching TRBD2 (7 bases). The CDR3 DNA sequence: TGTGCCAGCAGCTTAGCGGGGGCCGAGGAGACCCAGTACTTC. It is translated as CASSLAGAEETQYF.